This T cell receptor (beta chain) was found in a study of OX40 agonist ivuxolimab in advanced cancers. There are 14 residues in the CDR3. Germline V lookup: CDR1 SGHKS, CDR2 YYEKEE (reference sequence). V lost 0 bases to trimming and J lost 12 bases, with 15 bases between them. Clones were read by immunoSEQ multiplex PCR, and TCRdb kept only the in-frame ones, dropping some. The sample has 65,000 to 75,000 clones, about 91% seen once. Specimen: CD4+ or CD8+ T cells sorted from blood, collected in a trial of the OX40 agonist ivuxolimab. The chain recombines TRBV5-5 with TRBJ1-4, with D possibly matching TRBD1 (6 bases). The clonotype comes from an adult with an advanced solid tumor such as melanoma, head and neck, liver or kidney cancer. The CDR3 loop is CASSLDRARQELFF. CDR3 nucleotides: TGTGCCAGCAGCTTGGACAGGGCGCGCCAGGAACTGTTTTTT.